These T cell receptor beta chains were read from a single sample in a study of OX40 agonist ivuxolimab in advanced cancers. The method was immunoSEQ multiplex PCR; TCRdb's version includes in-frame clones alone and lacks a portion of them. This table holds 50,000 or so clones, just under 95% found once. The source material was CD4+ or CD8+ T cells sorted from blood, sampled in a trial of the OX40 agonist ivuxolimab. These receptors all come from an adult with an advanced solid tumor such as melanoma, head and neck, liver or kidney cancer. Both conserved end residues are part of each CDR3. The D gene is left open where the match is weak. Some rows have no size entry. The others give once, few or many, or a class for an expanded clone.

TGCGCCAGCAGCCAAGATCGGACAGGCCAAGGGACGGGCTACACCTTC	CASSQDRTGQGTGYTF	TRBD1	TRBV4-3	TRBJ1-2	.
TGTGCCAGTAGTAAAGGGGAGTTTTCACGCGAGACCCAGTACTTC	CASSKGEFSRETQYF	.	TRBV19	TRBJ2-5	.
TGTGCCAGCAGCGCCGAGGGGCGATCCAATCAGCCCCAGCATTTT	CASSAEGRSNQPQHF	.	TRBV9	TRBJ1-5	.
TGTGCCAGCATTGGATCTGGAAACACCATATATTTT	CASIGSGNTIYF	.	TRBV7-9	TRBJ1-3	.
TGTGCCAGCTCCCCCGGGGGGGGCCGCGAGCAGTACTTC	CASSPGGGREQYF	TRBD2	TRBV18	TRBJ2-7	.
TGTGCCAGCTCACCGACCGTATTGGAGCGGGGCACAGATACGCAGTATTTT	CASSPTVLERGTDTQYF	.	TRBV18	TRBJ2-3	.
TGTGCCAGCTCACCACAGGTCCGAGGGGGAAACACCATATATTTT	CASSPQVRGGNTIYF	.	TRBV18	TRBJ1-3	.
TGTGCCAGCAGTCCAGCCCCTCAGCCCCAGCATTTT	CASSPAPQPQHF	.	TRBV6-6	TRBJ1-5	once
TGCGCCAGCAGCCAGTTGCTGGGTCAAAACATTCAGTACTTC	CASSQLLGQNIQYF	.	TRBV4-3	TRBJ2-4	.
TGTGCCAGCAGCCCGGGACAGGGGATGGATGGCTACACCTTC	CASSPGQGMDGYTF	TRBD1	TRBV5-6	TRBJ1-2	.
TGTGCCAGCAACCACGGGCAGCCGGAGCAGTTCTTC	CASNHGQPEQFF	.	TRBV7-9	TRBJ2-1	.
TGTGCCAGCAGCGTAGGGCCAGACTCTGGAAACACCATATATTTT	CASSVGPDSGNTIYF	.	TRBV9	TRBJ1-3	.
TGTGCCAGCAGCCCCTGGGGCAATGAGCAGTTCTTC	CASSPWGNEQFF	.	TRBV5-6	TRBJ2-1	.
TGTGCCAGCAGCCCCCTCTGGGGAGGGGAGCTGTTTTTT	CASSPLWGGELFF	.	TRBV28	TRBJ2-2	.
TGTGCCAGCAGTTTAGGGGACACCCAAAACATTCAGTACTTC	CASSLGDTQNIQYF	.	TRBV28	TRBJ2-4	.
TGTGCCAGCAGCGTACAGGGACTAGCTAGCACAGATACGCAGTATTTT	CASSVQGLASTDTQYF	TRBD2	TRBV9	TRBJ2-3	.
TGCGCCAGCAGCCTTGGGACAGGGGCCGCGGAGACCCAGTACTTC	CASSLGTGAAETQYF	TRBD1	TRBV4-3	TRBJ2-5	once
TGCAGCGTTATATCAACCAATTACGAGCAGTACTTC	CSVISTNYEQYF	.	TRBV29-1	TRBJ2-7	.
TGTGCCAGCAGCGAGGGAAGGGATACGCAGTATTTT	CASSEGRDTQYF	.	TRBV9	TRBJ2-3	.
TGTGCCAGTAGACTAGCGGGAGGGCCAAGGACAGATACGCAGTATTTT	CASRLAGGPRTDTQYF	TRBD2	TRBV19	TRBJ2-3	.
TGTGCCAGCTGGACAGATACGCAGTATTTT	CASWTDTQYF	.	TRBV7-9	TRBJ2-3	few
TGTGCCAGCAGCTTGACAGCCTCCTACGAGCAGTACTTC	CASSLTASYEQYF	.	TRBV5-6	TRBJ2-7	.
TGTGCCAGCAGCTTAGGTTGGGCAGGGGTGGAAGCTTTCTTT	CASSLGWAGVEAFF	.	TRBV7-8	TRBJ1-1	.
TGTGCCAGCAGCCCCGGTGGGGTCATGAGCTCCTACGAGCAGTACTTC	CASSPGGVMSSYEQYF	.	TRBV9	TRBJ2-7	.
TGTGCCAGCAGTTTATTAGGGGTAGGGGACGAGCAGTACTTC	CASSLLGVGDEQYF	.	TRBV27	TRBJ2-7	once
TGTGCCAGCAGCCCCAGCGGGAGGCGGTTCTACAATGAGCAGTTCTTC	CASSPSGRRFYNEQFF	TRBD2	TRBV9	TRBJ2-1	.
TGTGCCAGCAGCTTAGGATCCAGGACAGCCTTCTACGAGCAGTACTTC	CASSLGSRTAFYEQYF	.	TRBV7-9	TRBJ2-7	.
TGTGCCAGCAGCTCAGGGGCAAACATTCAGTACTTC	CASSSGANIQYF	.	TRBV13	TRBJ2-4	.
TGTGCCAGCAGTTTACTAGGACCGGAGGGGGCAACTAATGAAAAACTGTTTTTT	CASSLLGPEGATNEKLFF	.	TRBV27	TRBJ1-4	.
TGTGCCAGCAGCCTTCCGACAGGGGGAGCCTACGAGCAGTACTTC	CASSLPTGGAYEQYF	TRBD1	TRBV28	TRBJ2-7	.
TGCGCCAGCAGCCATACTCCACCGTGGGAGGCCCCACACAATGAGCAGTTCTTC	CASSHTPPWEAPHNEQFF	.	TRBV4-3	TRBJ2-1	once
TGTGCCAGTAGCGGGAGCTCCTACGAGCAGTACTTC	CASSGSSYEQYF	TRBD2	TRBV9	TRBJ2-7	.
TGTGCCAGCAGTACCGGACTAGCGACCGAGCAGTACTTC	CASSTGLATEQYF	TRBD2	TRBV2	TRBJ2-7	.
TGTGCCAGCAGTTCTTACAGGGGGCCTAGCTCGGGCGAGCAGTACTTC	CASSSYRGPSSGEQYF	TRBD1	TRBV13	TRBJ2-7	.
TGTGCCAGCAGCCACCAAGGGGCTAGCGGGCCTTACGAGCAGTACTTC	CASSHQGASGPYEQYF	TRBD2	TRBV14	TRBJ2-7	.
TGTGCCAGCAGTTTAGTCAGTTACAATGAGCAGTTCTTC	CASSLVSYNEQFF	.	TRBV27	TRBJ2-1	.
TGCGCCAGCAGCTGGACTAGCGGGAGCGAATACGAGCAGTACTTC	CASSWTSGSEYEQYF	TRBD2	TRBV10-2	TRBJ2-7	.
TGCGCCAGCTACTCCGGGACAGGGGGAACTGAAGCTTTCTTT	CASYSGTGGTEAFF	TRBD1	TRBV5-1	TRBJ1-1	.
TGTGCCAGCAGTTTCACAGGGGATGAGACCCAGTACTTC	CASSFTGDETQYF	TRBD1	TRBV27	TRBJ2-5	.
TGTGCCAGCAGCCCTCGAAGGGACAGTAACTATGGCTACACCTTC	CASSPRRDSNYGYTF	TRBD1	TRBV11-2	TRBJ1-2	.
TGTGCCAGCAGCAAAGTACGGGGGACACCTAGCTCCTACGAGCAGTACTTC	CASSKVRGTPSSYEQYF	.	TRBV21-1	TRBJ2-7	.
TGTGCCAGTAGTCGGAGTAGCGAGTTCTACGAGCAGTACTTC	CASSRSSEFYEQYF	.	TRBV19	TRBJ2-7	.
TGTGCCATCACCCAAGATCCCGACACCCAAGAGACCCAGTACTTC	CAITQDPDTQETQYF	.	TRBV5-8	TRBJ2-5	.
TGTGCCAGCAGCGTTTCGAGCGGGAGCACAGATACGCAGTATTTT	CASSVSSGSTDTQYF	.	TRBV9	TRBJ2-3	.
TGTGCCAGCAGCTTGGACGACAGGGGGGCCTACGAGCAGTACTTC	CASSLDDRGAYEQYF	TRBD1	TRBV5-6	TRBJ2-7	.
TGTGCCAGCAGCCAGGGGGCGATCAATCAGCCCCAGCATTTT	CASSQGAINQPQHF	TRBD1	TRBV27	TRBJ1-5	.
TGTGCCAGCAGTTTAACTAGCGGGATATATGAGCAGTTCTTC	CASSLTSGIYEQFF	TRBD2	TRBV27	TRBJ2-1	.
TGCGCCAGCAGCCAAGAGGGCTTTCAAGAGACCCAGTACTTC	CASSQEGFQETQYF	.	TRBV4-3	TRBJ2-5	.